One sample yielded the 14 T cell receptor beta chains listed below, sequenced in a study of OX40 agonist ivuxolimab in advanced cancers. The data were produced by immunoSEQ multiplex PCR, yet TCRdb's version contains in-frame clones alone and is incomplete. Counted here are 60,000 or so clones, approximately 87% occurring once; the ten biggest clones make up approximately 5%. Specimen: CD4+ or CD8+ T cells sorted from blood, collected in a trial of the OX40 agonist ivuxolimab. The receptor set was obtained from an adult with an advanced solid tumor such as melanoma, head and neck, liver or kidney cancer.

The CDR3 sequence: CATTQAANTYNEQFF. CDR3 nucleotides: TGTGCCACCACCCAGGCAGCCAATACCTACAATGAGCAGTTCTTC. The chain uses TRBV10-3 and TRBJ2-1; no reliable D call. The V end was cut by 10 bases, the J end by 2 bases, with 18 bases between. The CDR3 has 15 residues. The V gene's germline CDR1 is ENHRY and CDR2 SYGVKD.

V gene TRBV7-2 combines with J gene TRBJ2-7; 7 bases map to TRBD1. Trimming removed 5 bases from V and 1 base from J; junction bases left unmatched: 11. Germline CDR1 and CDR2: SGHTA and FQGNSA. The CDR3 length is 16 residues. The CDR3 DNA follows: TGTGCCAGCAGCCCTTTCCCGAGGGGGCCGTCCTACGAGCAGTACTTC. Amino acids: CASSPFPRGPSYEQYF.

V usage is TRBV7-3 and J usage is TRBJ2-3, with D possibly TRBD2 on 6 matching bases. Germline lookup yields CDR1 SGHTA and CDR2 FQGTGA. V was cut by 2 bases and J by 0 bases, with 9 bases left in between. The CDR3 runs 15 residues. The DNA for the CDR3 is TGTGCCAGCAGCTTAGCGGGGCTTAGCACAGATACGCAGTATTTT. It encodes CASSLAGLSTDTQYF.

V gene TRBV7-8 combines with J gene TRBJ1-1, with D uncertain. The CDR3 consists of 13 residues. V lost 3 bases and J lost 3, with 8 bases in between. The germline V gene has CDR1 SGHVS and CDR2 FQNEAQ. CDR3 region: CASSFGRDTEAFF. CDR3 bases: TGTGCCAGCAGCTTTGGACGAGACACTGAAGCTTTCTTT.

The chain combines TRBV28 with TRBJ2-5; maybe TRBD2 (6 bases). Germline loops: CDR1 MDHEN, CDR2 SYDVKM. The germline V and J ends were trimmed by 3 bases and 1 base, with 21 bases remaining between them. This CDR3 spans 18 amino acids. Here the CDR3 DNA reads TGTGCCAGCAGTTTGCCGGGACTGCGATTCCCACCCCAAGAGACCCAGTACTTC. Amino acid sequence: CASSLPGLRFPPQETQYF.

This clone was detected only once. The rearrangement joins TRBV7-9 to TRBJ2-2; 7 positions agree with TRBD1. The junction had 5 bases not matched to a gene; V was cut back by 2 bases and J by 2 bases. This CDR3 contains 16 residues. Germline values: CDR1 SEHNR, CDR2 FQNEAQ (reference sequence). This CDR3 reads CASSLLGTVNTGELFF. The DNA of the CDR3 is TGTGCCAGCAGCTTATTAGGGACAGTTAACACCGGGGAGCTGTTTTTT.

This clone appeared a few times. The genes are TRBV29-1 and TRBJ2-5; D gene uncertain. Looked up from germline, CDR1 is SQVTM and CDR2 is ANQGSEA. This CDR3 has 14 residues. The V gene lost 4 bases and the J gene lost 2 bases, with 14 bases spanning the gap. CDR3 bases: TGCAGCGTTGTTGGGCCTGGGCGGCAAGAGACCCAGTACTTC. Its translation is CSVVGPGRQETQYF.

V usage is TRBV7-8 and J usage is TRBJ2-5; weak D call: TRBD2 (8 bases). Gene TRBJ2-7 matches the end of the DNA better, so the J call may be wrong. The CDR3 spans 15 residues. The germline V gene has CDR1 SGHVS and CDR2 FQNEAQ. The CDR3 sequence: CASSSSGGQSYEQYF. CDR3 coding DNA: TGTGCCAGCAGCTCGAGCGGGGGACAGAGCTACGAGCAGTACTTC.

This sequence joins TRBV6-5 and TRBJ2-7, with unresolved D. Germline CDR1 reads MNHEY; CDR2 reads SVGAGI. CDR3 length: 13 amino acids. Deletions cut 0 bases from V and 5 bases from J, with 8 bases between. CDR3 coding DNA: TGTGCCAGCAGTTACTCTTTTACCCACGAGCAGTACTTC. Translation: CASSYSFTHEQYF.

The chain combines TRBV27 with TRBJ2-1; no reliable D call. This CDR3 region has 15 residues. Trimming stripped 4 bases from V and 7 bases from J, with 17 bases between. Germline CDR1 and CDR2: MNHEY and SMNVEV (reference sequence). The CDR3 bases are TGTGCCAGCAGTTCCGCGGCAGGTTTGAAGAATGAGCAGTTCTTC. Translation gives CASSSAAGLKNEQFF.

In this sample, this clone turned up once. V and J are TRBV5-1 and TRBJ2-5; 15 bases are shared with TRBD2. CDR3 size: 18 residues. J lost 1 base, V lost 4 bases, and 8 bases had no gene match. Germline V gene sequence: CDR1 SGHRS, CDR2 YFSETQ. This CDR3 is CASSRGLAGGTFQETQYF. Written as DNA, the CDR3 is TGCGCCAGCAGCCGCGGACTAGCGGGAGGGACATTCCAAGAGACCCAGTACTTC.

This sequence joins TRBV10-3 and TRBJ1-3; 7 bases are a match to TRBD1. Germline loops: CDR1 ENHRY, CDR2 SYGVKD. This CDR3 contains 15 residues. With 3 bases clipped from V and 2 bases from J, the junction kept 4 bases outside the gene matches. For the CDR3, the DNA is TGTGCCATCAGTGACCCAACAGGGGCTGGAAACACCATATATTTT. Translating gives CAISDPTGAGNTIYF.

The rearrangement uses TRBV6-6 and TRBJ2-4; 11 bases align to TRBD1. CDR1 is MNHNY and CDR2 is SVGAGI in the germline V gene (reference sequence). The CDR3 spans 16 residues. V shed 5 bases and J 5 bases; nucleotides not matched to a gene: 8. CDR3 sequence: CASSLRTGGAQNIQYF. For the CDR3, the DNA is TGTGCCAGCAGTCTCCGGACAGGGGGCGCACAAAACATTCAGTACTTC.

The chain couples TRBV11-2 to TRBJ2-5, with 8 bases lining up with TRBD2. The CDR3 has 14 amino acids. Unmatched junction bases numbered 5, after V lost 3 bases and J lost 5 bases. Per germline, CDR1 SGHAT and CDR2 FQNNGV. The CDR3 DNA is TGTGCCAGCAGCTTTGCGGGAGGCAGGGAGACCCAGTACTTC. It codes for CASSFAGGRETQYF.